The present T cell receptor beta chain was sequenced within a study of blood T cell repertoires in COVID-19. Clones were sequenced by immunoSEQ multiplex PCR, and TCRdb holds only the in-frame ones, with some missing. The table includes some 87,000 clones, about 81% detected once. The specimen sequenced was peripheral blood. This TCR was sampled from a human donor in a cohort sampled during active COVID-19.

As DNA, the CDR3 is TGTGCCAGCACCCTCCCGCGGACAGGACGTTCCACTGAAGCTTTCTTT. This encodes CASTLPRTGRSTEAFF. The chain has TRBV6-6 and TRBJ1-1; 7 bases align to TRBD1. Germline CDR1 reads MNHNY; CDR2 reads SVGAGI (reference sequence). V shed 7 bases and J 4 bases; nucleotides not matched to a gene: 15. The CDR3 consists of 16 residues.